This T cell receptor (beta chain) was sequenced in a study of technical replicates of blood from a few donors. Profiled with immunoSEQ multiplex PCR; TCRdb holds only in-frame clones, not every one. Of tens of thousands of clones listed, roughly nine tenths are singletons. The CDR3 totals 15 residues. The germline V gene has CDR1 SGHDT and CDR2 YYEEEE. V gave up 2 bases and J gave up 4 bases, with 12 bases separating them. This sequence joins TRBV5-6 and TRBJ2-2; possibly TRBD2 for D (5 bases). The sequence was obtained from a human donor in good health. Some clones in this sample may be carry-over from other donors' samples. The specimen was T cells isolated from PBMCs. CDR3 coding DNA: TGTGCCAGCAGCTTATTGGGGAGAACCACCGGGGAGCTGTTTTTT. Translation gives CASSLLGRTTGELFF. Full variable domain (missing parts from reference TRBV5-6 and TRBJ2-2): DAGVTQSPTHLIKTRGQQVTLRCSPKSGHDTVSWYQQALGQGPQFIFQYYEEEERQRGNFPDRFSGHQFPNYSSELNVNALLLGDSALYLCASSLLGRTTGELFFGEGSRLTVL.